This T cell receptor (beta chain) was recovered during a study of blood T cell repertoires in COVID-19. Across the whole study: The cDNA or gDNA used as material had been derived from T cells, B-cell-depleted T cells, or PBMCs.

Original handling: Amplified reference gene primers provided the basis for estimating nucleated cell counts. Produced via immunoSEQ multiplex PCR; TCRdb's table is partial and in-frame only. V and J calls plus clone size are reproduced from that table; the DNA served to infer D and trimming. This sample has roughly 200,000 clones, with over 75% found just once. The TCR originated in a man aged 45 to 65 who had recovered from COVID-19. Material: peripheral blood.

CDR3 sequence (DNA): TGTGCCATCAGTGACCCGGGACAAGGGCCTGAAAAACTGTTTTTT. Translating gives CAISDPGQGPEKLFF. The rearrangement uses TRBV10-3 and TRBJ1-4, with D perhaps matching TRBD1 (6 bases). The CDR3 spans 15 residues. CDR1 and CDR2 (germline): ENHRY, SYGVKD. Trimming took 3 bases from V and 7 from J, leaving 15 bases between them.